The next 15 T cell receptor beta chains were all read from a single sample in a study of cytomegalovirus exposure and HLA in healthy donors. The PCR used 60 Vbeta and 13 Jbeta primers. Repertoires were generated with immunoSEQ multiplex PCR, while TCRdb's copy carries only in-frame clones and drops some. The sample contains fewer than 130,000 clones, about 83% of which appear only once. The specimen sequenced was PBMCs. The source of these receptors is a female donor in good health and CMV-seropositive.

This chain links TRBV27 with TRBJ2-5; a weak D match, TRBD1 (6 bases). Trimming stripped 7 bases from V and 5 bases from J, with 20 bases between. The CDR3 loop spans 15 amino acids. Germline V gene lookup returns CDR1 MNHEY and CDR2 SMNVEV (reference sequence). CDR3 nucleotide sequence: TGTGCCAGCATGAAGGTGGGAAAGGGGGTCGAGACCCAGTACTTC. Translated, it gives CASMKVGKGVETQYF.

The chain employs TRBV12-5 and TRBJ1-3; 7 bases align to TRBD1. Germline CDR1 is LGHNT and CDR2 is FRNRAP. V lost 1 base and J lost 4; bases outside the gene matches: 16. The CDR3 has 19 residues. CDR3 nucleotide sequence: TGTGCTAGTGGTTTGGCCCTAACGACAGGGTTCCTCGGAGGAAACACCATATATTTT. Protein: CASGLALTTGFLGGNTIYF.

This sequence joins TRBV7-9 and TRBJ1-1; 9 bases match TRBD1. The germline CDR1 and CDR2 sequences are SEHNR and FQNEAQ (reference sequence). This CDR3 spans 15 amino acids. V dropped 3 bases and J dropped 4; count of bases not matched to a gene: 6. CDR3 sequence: CASSLGDRASTEAFF. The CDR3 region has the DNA TGTGCCAGCAGCTTGGGGGACAGGGCGAGCACTGAAGCTTTCTTT.

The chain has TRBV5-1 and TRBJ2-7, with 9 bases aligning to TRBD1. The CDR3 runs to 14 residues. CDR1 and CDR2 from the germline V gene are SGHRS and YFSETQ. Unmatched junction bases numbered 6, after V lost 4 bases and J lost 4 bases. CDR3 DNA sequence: TGCGCCAGCAGCCAAGGACAGGGGACGTACGAGCAGTACTTC. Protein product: CASSQGQGTYEQYF.

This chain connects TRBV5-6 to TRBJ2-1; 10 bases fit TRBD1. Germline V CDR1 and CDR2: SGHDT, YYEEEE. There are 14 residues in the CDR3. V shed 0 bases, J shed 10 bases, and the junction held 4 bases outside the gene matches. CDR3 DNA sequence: TGTGCCAGCAGCTTGGGACAGGGGGCATGGGAGCAGTTCTTC. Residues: CASSLGQGAWEQFF.

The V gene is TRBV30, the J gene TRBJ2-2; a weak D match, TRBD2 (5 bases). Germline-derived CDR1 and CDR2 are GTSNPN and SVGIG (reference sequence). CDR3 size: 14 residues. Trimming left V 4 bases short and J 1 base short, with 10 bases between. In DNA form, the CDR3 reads TGTGCCTGGAACGGGAAGGGGAACACCGGGGAGCTGTTTTTT. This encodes CAWNGKGNTGELFF.

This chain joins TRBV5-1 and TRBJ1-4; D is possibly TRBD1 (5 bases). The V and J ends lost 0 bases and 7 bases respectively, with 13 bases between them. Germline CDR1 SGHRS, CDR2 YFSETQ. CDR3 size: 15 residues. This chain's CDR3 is CASSLDGTKGEKLFF. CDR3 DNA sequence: TGCGCCAGCAGCTTGGACGGGACTAAAGGTGAAAAACTGTTTTTT.

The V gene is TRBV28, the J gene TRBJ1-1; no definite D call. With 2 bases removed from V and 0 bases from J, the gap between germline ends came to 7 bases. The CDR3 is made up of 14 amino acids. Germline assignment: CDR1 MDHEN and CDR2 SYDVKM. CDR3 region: CASSLTVMNTEAFF. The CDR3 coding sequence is TGTGCCAGCAGTTTAACAGTCATGAACACTGAAGCTTTCTTT.

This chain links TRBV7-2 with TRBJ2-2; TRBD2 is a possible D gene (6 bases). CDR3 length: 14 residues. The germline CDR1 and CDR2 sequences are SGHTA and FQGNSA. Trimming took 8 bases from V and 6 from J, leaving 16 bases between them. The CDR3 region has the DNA TGTGCCAGCGGGTCCGGGACTCACTCCGGGGAGCTGTTTTTT. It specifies CASGSGTHSGELFF.

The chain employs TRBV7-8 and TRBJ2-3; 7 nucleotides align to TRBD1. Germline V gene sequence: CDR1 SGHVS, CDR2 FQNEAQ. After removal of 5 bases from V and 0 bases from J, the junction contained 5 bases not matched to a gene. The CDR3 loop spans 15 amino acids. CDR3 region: CASSPDRVSTDTQYF. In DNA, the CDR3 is TGTGCCAGCAGCCCTGACAGGGTTAGCACAGATACGCAGTATTTT.

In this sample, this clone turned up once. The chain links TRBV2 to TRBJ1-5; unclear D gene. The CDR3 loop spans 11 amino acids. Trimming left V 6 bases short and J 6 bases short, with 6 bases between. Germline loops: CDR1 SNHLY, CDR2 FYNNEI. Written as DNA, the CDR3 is TGTGCCAGCAGGCTCAGTCAGCCCCAGCATTTT. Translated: CASRLSQPQHF. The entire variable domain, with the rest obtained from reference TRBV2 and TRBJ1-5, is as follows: EPEVTQTPSHQVTQMGQEVILRCVPISNHLYFYWYRQILGQKVEFLVSFYNNEISEKSEIFDDQFSVERPDGSNFTLKIRSTKLEDSAMYFCASRLSQPQHFGDGTRLSIL.

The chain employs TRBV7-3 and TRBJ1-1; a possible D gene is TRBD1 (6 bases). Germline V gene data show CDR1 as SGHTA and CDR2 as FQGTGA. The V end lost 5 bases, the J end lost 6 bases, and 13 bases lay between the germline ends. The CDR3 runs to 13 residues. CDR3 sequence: CASSQQGISEAFF. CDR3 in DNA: TGTGCCAGCAGCCAACAGGGTATTTCTGAAGCTTTCTTT.

The CDR3 here is CACPAGSGANVLTF. The CDR3 nucleotides are TGTGCCTGCCCCGCAGGGTCTGGGGCCAACGTCCTGACTTTC. This rearrangement joins TRBV30 to TRBJ2-6, with D possibly TRBD1 on 5 matching bases. The germline gives CDR1 GTSNPN, CDR2 SVGIG (reference sequence). V was trimmed by 6 bases and J by 1 base, leaving 10 bases between them. This CDR3 comprises 14 residues.

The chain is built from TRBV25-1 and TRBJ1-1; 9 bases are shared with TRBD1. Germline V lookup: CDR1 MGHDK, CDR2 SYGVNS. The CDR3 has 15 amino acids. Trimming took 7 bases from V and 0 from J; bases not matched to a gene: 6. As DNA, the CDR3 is TGTGCCAGCAAGGGACAGGGATTCATGAACACTGAAGCTTTCTTT. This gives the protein CASKGQGFMNTEAFF.

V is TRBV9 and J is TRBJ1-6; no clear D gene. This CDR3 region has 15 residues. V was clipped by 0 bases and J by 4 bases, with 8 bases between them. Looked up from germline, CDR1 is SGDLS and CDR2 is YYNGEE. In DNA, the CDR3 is TGTGCCAGCAGCGTAGATCCAGTTTATAATTCACCCCTCCACTTT. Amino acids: CASSVDPVYNSPLHF.